This T cell receptor beta chain was retrieved from a study of PD-L1 blockade in urothelial cancer. The wider study: Patients previously received 0 to 3 chemotherapy regimens. Study-wide points: Tumor-associated blood clones were expanded more by durable-benefit patients at 3 weeks.

The CDR3 extends over 12 amino acids. Germline loops: CDR1 KGHSY, CDR2 FQNENV. The V gene lost 0 bases and the J gene lost 8 bases, with 7 bases spanning the gap. This clone turned up a few times. Its antigen is unidentified. The repertoire was sequenced with immunoSEQ multiplex PCR; TCRdb's copy has only in-frame clones and lacks some. The sample consists of roughly 84,000 clones, about four fifths of them appearing once. This specimen consisted of PBMCs, obtained around atezolizumab (anti-PD-L1) treatment. This chain joins TRBV16 and TRBJ1-2; D uncertain. The clonotype comes from a man between 65 and 80 years old with urothelial cancer. The CDR3 is CASSQSRSGYTF. In DNA, the CDR3 is TGTGCCAGCAGCCAATCGAGGAGCGGCTACACCTTC.